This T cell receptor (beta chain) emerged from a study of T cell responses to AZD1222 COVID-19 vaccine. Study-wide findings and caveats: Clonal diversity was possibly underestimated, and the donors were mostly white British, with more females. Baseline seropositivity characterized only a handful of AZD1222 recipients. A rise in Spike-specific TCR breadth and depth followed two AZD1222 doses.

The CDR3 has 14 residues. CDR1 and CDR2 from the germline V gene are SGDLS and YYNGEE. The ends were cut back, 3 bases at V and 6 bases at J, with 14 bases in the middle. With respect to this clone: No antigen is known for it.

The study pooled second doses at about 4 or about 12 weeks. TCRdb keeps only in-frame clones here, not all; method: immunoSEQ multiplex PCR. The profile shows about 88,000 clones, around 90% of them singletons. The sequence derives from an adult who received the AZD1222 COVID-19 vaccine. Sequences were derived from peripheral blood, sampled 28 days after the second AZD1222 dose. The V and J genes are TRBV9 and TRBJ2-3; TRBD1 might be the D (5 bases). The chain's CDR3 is CASSATQVMDTQYF. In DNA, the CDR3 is TGTGCCAGCAGCGCAACACAGGTAATGGATACGCAGTATTTT.